This is a list of T cell receptor beta chains from one sample in a study of cytomegalovirus exposure and HLA in healthy donors. This table comes from immunoSEQ multiplex PCR, and its TCRdb copy is limited to in-frame clones, with some not included. The sample lists 150,000 to 200,000 clones; just under 80% were seen once. The specimen sequenced was PBMCs. All receptors come from a man between 18 and 35 years old in good health and CMV-seropositive. The CDR3 runs from the conserved cysteine through the conserved F or W. Fields, in order: clone size, D gene, V gene, J gene, CDR3 DNA, CDR3 protein. D genes are given only for firm matches. Expanded clones are given a class, and other clones once, few, many or no size at all.

size: -; D: -; V: TRBV27; J: TRBJ1-4; DNA: TGTGCCAGCAGTCCCCGATCCGGGGGAGAAAAACTGTTTTTT; CDR3: CASSPRSGGEKLFF
size: -; D: TRBD1; V: TRBV28; J: TRBJ2-2; DNA: TGTGCCAGCAGTGAACAGGGGGCCGGGGAGCTGTTTTTT; CDR3: CASSEQGAGELFF
size: -; D: -; V: TRBV7-3; J: TRBJ2-1; DNA: TGTGCCAGCAGCCTAACTAGTGGGGGGGCCGATGAGCAGTTCTTC; CDR3: CASSLTSGGADEQFF
size: -; D: -; V: TRBV4-1; J: TRBJ2-3; DNA: TGCGCCAGCAGCCAGTGGGGTGGGGGGGCCGGTACAGATACGCAGTATTTT; CDR3: CASSQWGGGAGTDTQYF
size: -; D: -; V: TRBV7-6; J: TRBJ1-5; DNA: TGTGCCAGCAGCTTAACGGTGGGCAATCAGCCCCAGCATTTT; CDR3: CASSLTVGNQPQHF
size: -; D: -; V: TRBV6-5; J: TRBJ2-2; DNA: TGTGCCAGCAGCCCCGACAGGCTCAGCACCGGGGAGCTGTTTTTT; CDR3: CASSPDRLSTGELFF
size: -; D: -; V: TRBV11-3; J: TRBJ1-4; DNA: TGTGCCAGCAGCTTAGGAGCACAGGGCCGGGAAAAACTGTTTTTT; CDR3: CASSLGAQGREKLFF
size: -; D: -; V: TRBV19; J: TRBJ1-5; DNA: TGTGCCAGTACCATCGGGGTTCAGCCCCAGCATTTT; CDR3: CASTIGVQPQHF
size: -; D: -; V: TRBV4-2; J: TRBJ1-2; DNA: TGTGCCAGCAGCCAGGAAACGACAGGTCTGGGATATGGCTACACCTTC; CDR3: CASSQETTGLGYGYTF
size: few; D: TRBD1; V: TRBV6-6; J: TRBJ2-3; DNA: TGTGCCAGCAACCACAGGGGAGACACAGATACGCAGTATTTT; CDR3: CASNHRGDTDTQYF
size: -; D: TRBD2; V: TRBV7-9; J: TRBJ2-1; DNA: TGTGCCAGCAGCAAGGCTGGGCGGGAGGGCCTCTACAATGAGCAGTTCTTC; CDR3: CASSKAGREGLYNEQFF
size: -; D: TRBD2; V: TRBV5-6; J: TRBJ2-1; DNA: TGTGCCAGCAGACAGGGACTAGCGGGAGGGAATGAGCAGTTCTTC; CDR3: CASRQGLAGGNEQFF
size: -; D: -; V: TRBV13; J: TRBJ1-1; DNA: TGTGCCAGCAGCTTAGGAGGGGACACTGAAGCTTTCTTT; CDR3: CASSLGGDTEAFF
size: few; D: -; V: TRBV4-1; J: TRBJ1-3; DNA: TGCGCCAGCAGCCACACCTCCCAAGCGACAAACACCATATATTTT; CDR3: CASSHTSQATNTIYF
size: -; D: -; V: TRBV29-1; J: TRBJ2-5; DNA: TGCAGTGTTTACGAGACGGGGGTGGGAGAGACCCAGTACTTC; CDR3: CSVYETGVGETQYF
size: -; D: TRBD2; V: TRBV10-1; J: TRBJ2-1; DNA: TGCGCCAGCCAGCGCGGACTAGTGGGAAGCGATGAGCAGTTCTTC; CDR3: CASQRGLVGSDEQFF
size: -; D: -; V: TRBV27; J: TRBJ2-7; DNA: TGTGCCAGCAGCCCCTCGGCCTACGAGCAGTACTTC; CDR3: CASSPSAYEQYF
size: -; D: -; V: TRBV7-9; J: TRBJ2-3; DNA: TGTGCCAGCAGCTTAAAGTTTTCCATCTACACAGATACGCAGTATTTT; CDR3: CASSLKFSIYTDTQYF
size: -; D: -; V: TRBV9; J: TRBJ1-1; DNA: TGTGCCAGCAGCGTAAGCGGGGGTCGGAACACTGAAGCTTTCTTT; CDR3: CASSVSGGRNTEAFF
size: -; D: -; V: TRBV2; J: TRBJ1-5; DNA: TGTGCCAGCAGTGAAAGGACAGATCGCAATCAGCCCCAGCATTTT; CDR3: CASSERTDRNQPQHF
size: -; D: TRBD2; V: TRBV6-6; J: TRBJ2-2; DNA: TGTGCCAGCAGTCAGAGTGGGGGGGCCGGGGAGCTGTTTTTT; CDR3: CASSQSGGAGELFF